The rows below give T cell receptor beta chains drawn from one sample of a study of siplizumab effects on memory and regulatory T cells. Sequencing was performed with immunoSEQ multiplex PCR; in TCRdb, only in-frame clones are kept and a portion is missing. The sample holds over 100,000 clones, 80% to 95% seen once. Sequenced: CD4+ T cells sorted from blood. Receptor source: a human donor in good health. CDR3s include the opening cysteine and the closing phenylalanine or tryptophan. The D gene is left open where the match is weak. Some rows mark clone size as missing; the rest say once, few, many or name a class of expanded clone.

cdr3_nt cdr3_aa clone_size j_call v_call d_call
TGTGCCAGCAGTGAATTTGGGACATCCGACTATGGCTACACCTTC CASSEFGTSDYGYTF once TRBJ1-2 TRBV25-1 .
TGTGCCAGCAGCCCCTACCGACTAGCGGGAGCCTACGAGCAGTACTTC CASSPYRLAGAYEQYF . TRBJ2-7 TRBV7-8 TRBD2
TGTGCCAGCAGCTTAAATGGACTGGGGAATCAGCCCCAGCATTTT CASSLNGLGNQPQHF . TRBJ1-5 TRBV7-9 .
TGTGCCAGCAGCTTGGACAGGAGCTCCTACGAGCAGTACTTC CASSLDRSSYEQYF . TRBJ2-7 TRBV5-4 .
TGTGCCAGCAGCTTAGCTGGCAGGCTTAACTATGGCTACACCTTC CASSLAGRLNYGYTF . TRBJ1-2 TRBV7-8 .
TGTGCCAGCAGCCCGTCGACGCTTCCCTACGAGCAGTACTTC CASSPSTLPYEQYF . TRBJ2-7 TRBV7-9 .
TGTGCCAGCTCACGGGGGGCCCTTAATGAAAAACTGTTTTTT CASSRGALNEKLFF . TRBJ1-4 TRBV18 .
TGCGCCAGCAGCCCTAGCGCCGTGAGTATCTACGAGCAGTACTTC CASSPSAVSIYEQYF . TRBJ2-7 TRBV5-1 .
TGTGCCAGCAGCAGGGGAGTTTTAGCAGATACGCAGTATTTT CASSRGVLADTQYF . TRBJ2-3 TRBV11-3 .
TGTGCCAGCAGTGAATCGGAAGGGCGTGCAGATACGCAGTATTTT CASSESEGRADTQYF . TRBJ2-3 TRBV25-1 .
TGTGCCAGCAGGACCCCGGGACAGAACACTGAAGCTTTCTTT CASRTPGQNTEAFF . TRBJ1-1 TRBV6-1 .
TGTGCCAGCAGCCAAGGAGTTTCGACAGCCACCCGTAACTATGGCTACACCTTC CASSQGVSTATRNYGYTF . TRBJ1-2 TRBV14 .
TGTGCCAGCAGTTACTCGGGGGCTAGCGGAGAAGAGACCCAGTACTTC CASSYSGASGEETQYF . TRBJ2-5 TRBV6-5 .
TGTGCCAGCAGCTTCCGACCGAACACTGAAGCTTTCTTT CASSFRPNTEAFF . TRBJ1-1 TRBV11-3 .
TGTGCCAGTAGGCCCTCAGGTTACAATGAGCAGTTCTTC CASRPSGYNEQFF . TRBJ2-1 TRBV19 .
TGTGCCAGCAGCTTCAAAGCCGGGACGGCCTACAATGAGCAGTTCTTC CASSFKAGTAYNEQFF . TRBJ2-1 TRBV5-6 .
TGTGCCAGCAGTTACAGGGATCAAGAGACCCAGTACTTC CASSYRDQETQYF . TRBJ2-5 TRBV27 .
TGTGCCAGCAGCGGGGGACAGGGATCAAGTCAGCCCCAGCATTTT CASSGGQGSSQPQHF . TRBJ1-5 TRBV5-8 TRBD1
TGTGCCTGGAATAATCGCCGGGACTATGGCTACACCTTC CAWNNRRDYGYTF . TRBJ1-2 TRBV30 .
TGTGCCAGCAGCTTAGAGGGGGGCGTCAACACTGAAGCTTTCTTT CASSLEGGVNTEAFF . TRBJ1-1 TRBV7-9 .
TGTGCCAGCAGCAACGGGGAGGGGCCCTCTGGAAACACCATATATTTT CASSNGEGPSGNTIYF once TRBJ1-3 TRBV21-1 .
TGTGCCAGCAGTTCCCCCCTGACAGGGCTTCGTTTT CASSSPLTGLRF once TRBJ1-4 TRBV28 TRBD1
TGCGCCAGCAGCTTGGGAGGGAACCAATACGAGCAGTACTTC CASSLGGNQYEQYF . TRBJ2-7 TRBV5-1 .
TGTGCTAGTGGTTTTAGTACTAGCGGGGCTTCACCTAAGGAGCTGTTTTTT CASGFSTSGASPKELFF . TRBJ2-2 TRBV12-5 TRBD2
TGCGCCAGCAGTGCCCGGGACAGGGTTGTCGGTCAGCCCCAGCATTTT CASSARDRVVGQPQHF few TRBJ1-5 TRBV10-2 TRBD1
TGTGCCAGCAGCTTGTCATTAGAGACCCAGTACTTC CASSLSLETQYF . TRBJ2-5 TRBV7-9 .
TGTGCCACCAGTCCAGGGGGAACAGCAGACGAGCAGTACTTC CATSPGGTADEQYF . TRBJ2-7 TRBV15 TRBD1
TGTGCCAGCAGCTTGGACTTCTCCTACAATGAGCAGTTCTTC CASSLDFSYNEQFF . TRBJ2-1 TRBV5-6 .